This T cell receptor (beta chain) was recorded in a study of shared clonotypes between healthy human individuals. Clones were read by immunoSEQ multiplex PCR, and TCRdb kept only the in-frame ones, dropping some. The sample lists 2 million to 3 million clones; 93% were seen once. Findings and limits, study-wide: Memory subsets generally showed smaller estimated richness than naive subsets did. Sharing of clonotypes among donors was expected to vary with sequencing depth.

Concerning this clone itself: The antigen is not known.

The CDR3 has 15 amino acids. Trimming at V came to 4 bases and at J to 4 bases, leaving 7 bases not matched to a gene. Germline V lookup: CDR1 SGHAT, CDR2 FQDESV (reference sequence). The V gene is TRBV11-1, the J gene TRBJ2-1; 7 bases map to TRBD1. The TCR comes from a young man in good health. Some clones in this sample may be carry-over from other donors' samples. The sample taken for sequencing was naive CD4+ T cells from PBMCs. Subset noted: CD45RA+ positively selected. The CDR3, as DNA: TGTGCCAGCAGCTCCCCCCGGGACAGTTACAATGAGCAGTTCTTC. Its protein product is CASSSPRDSYNEQFF.